The TCR beta chain described here comes from a study of CD8 T cells in Susac syndrome. An input of 0.5 to 1 ug of RNA was subjected to reverse transcription using random hexamers. Amplification of the TCR beta CDR3 was carried out by immunoSEQ multiplex PCR, which spanned a total of 54 Vbeta and 13 Jbeta segments. TCRdb itself ran the immunoSEQ multiplex PCR reads through MiXCR, one entry per CDR3 protein. The sample records some 200,000 distinct CDR3 sequences, more than 85% being singletons. From blood CD8+ and CD4+ T cells, the TCR beta chain was sequenced. All included Susac syndrome patients satisfied recently defined diagnostic criteria for definite or probable disease. This clonotype showed up just a few times. Germline values: CDR1 SQVTM, CDR2 ANQGSEA. CDR3 size: 13 residues. V was clipped by 6 bases and J by 3 bases, with 11 bases between them.

The clonotype originates from a human donor with Susac syndrome. The V call is TRBV29-1, the J call TRBJ1-4; no clear D gene. Source material: CD4+ T cells from PBMCs. The CDR3 protein is CSVAVLANEKLFF. As DNA, the CDR3 is TGCAGCGTCGCAGTTCTAGCTAATGAAAAACTGTTTTTT.